This T cell receptor (beta chain) was captured by sequencing in a study of identical twins. General study results and limits: The study reached conclusions through statistical analysis that was cross-sectional, not following the same donors. With abundant cord blood beta clonotypes, insertions were fewer; memory repertoires showed no such pattern.

Healthy Caucasians, and only they, were the donors. This clonotype appeared a few times. The antigen is not known. The CDR3 has 13 amino acids. The V and J ends lost 6 bases and 2 bases respectively, with 11 bases between them. TCRdb passed the 5' RACE reads through MiXCR, listing each CDR3 protein once. The table has 1.5 million to 2 million distinct CDR3 sequences, more than 30% seen once. This chain links TRBV12-3 or TRBV12-4 with TRBJ2-7; no reliable D call. The source of this sequence is a newborn girl in good health. Sequenced sample: cord blood. The DNA of the CDR3 is TGTGCCAGCAGCACGACTCGCACCTACGAGCAGTACTTC. Translated, it gives CASSTTRTYEQYF.